The rows below give T cell receptor beta chains drawn from one sample of a study of tissue T cells after allogeneic stem cell transplantation. Using immunoSEQ multiplex PCR, the repertoire was profiled, and TCRdb retains in-frame clones only, with some absent. The sample lists around 660 clones, less than 55% seen once, with about 28% in the top ten. Sample: duodenal tissue, taken at autopsy. The source is a female patient between 40 and 69 years old with steroid-refractory graft-versus-host disease after an allogeneic stem cell transplant. Some T cells may be supplied by the graft donor. The CDR3 runs from the conserved cysteine through the conserved F or W. Fields, in order: J gene, V gene, CDR3 protein.

TRBJ2-5	TRBV10-3	CAISDKERGAPTQYF
TRBJ1-2	TRBV3-1/TRBV3-2	CASSQVQGYGYTF
TRBJ2-7	TRBV5-4	CASSLAGSSYEQYF
TRBJ1-1	TRBV28	CASSARLFGTEAFF
TRBJ2-2	TRBV20-1	CSASTGTGELFF
TRBJ1-1	TRBV2	CASSDGWETTEAFF
TRBJ1-4	TRBV2	CASRPRQGGKLFF
TRBJ2-7	TRBV27	CASRTGVRYEQYF
TRBJ2-2	TRBV11-2	CASSLEQLVTGELFF
TRBJ1-4	TRBV7-8	CASSSPTGRSEKLFF
TRBJ1-2	TRBV27	CASGRGYGYTF
TRBJ1-1	TRBV10-3	CAISSNLGIQNTEAFF
TRBJ1-1	TRBV3-1/TRBV3-2	CASSRQINTEAFF
TRBJ2-5	TRBV7-7	CASSLAGQLETQYF
TRBJ1-1	TRBV7-2	CASSWGGGGGTEAFF